This T cell receptor beta chain stems from a study of ipilimumab plus nivolumab after autologous stem cell transplantation. CDR1 and CDR2 (germline): SNHLY, FYNNEI. V shed 6 bases and J shed 3 bases, with 5 bases lying between them. The CDR3 has 11 residues. Clones were read by immunoSEQ multiplex PCR, and TCRdb kept only the in-frame ones, dropping some. The table has about 19,000 clones, 81% seen once. This TCR came from a male donor with diffuse large B-cell lymphoma. The chain links TRBV2 to TRBJ1-1, with D unclear. Sequences were derived from PBMCs, sampled in a trial of ipilimumab plus nivolumab as post-transplant consolidation. For the CDR3, the DNA is TGTGCCAGCAGCTCGGACACTGAAGCTTTCTTT. Translating gives CASSSDTEAFF. Supplemented by reference TRBV2 and TRBJ1-1, the full variable domain reads EPEVTQTPSHQVTQMGQEVILRCVPISNHLYFYWYRQILGQKVEFLVSFYNNEISEKSEIFDDQFSVERPDGSNFTLKIRSTKLEDSAMYFCASSSDTEAFFGQGTRLTVV.